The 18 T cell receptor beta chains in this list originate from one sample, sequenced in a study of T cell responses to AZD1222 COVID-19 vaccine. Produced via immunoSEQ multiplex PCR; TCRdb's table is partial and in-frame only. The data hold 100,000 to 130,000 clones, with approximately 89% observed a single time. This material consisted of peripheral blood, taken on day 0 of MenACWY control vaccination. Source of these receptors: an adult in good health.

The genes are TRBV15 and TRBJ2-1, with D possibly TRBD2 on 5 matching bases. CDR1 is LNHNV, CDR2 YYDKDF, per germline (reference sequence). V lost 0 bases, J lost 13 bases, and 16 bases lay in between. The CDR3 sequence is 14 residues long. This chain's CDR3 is CATSRDLEGAAQFF. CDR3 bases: TGTGCCACCAGCAGAGATTTAGAGGGTGCAGCCCAGTTCTTC.

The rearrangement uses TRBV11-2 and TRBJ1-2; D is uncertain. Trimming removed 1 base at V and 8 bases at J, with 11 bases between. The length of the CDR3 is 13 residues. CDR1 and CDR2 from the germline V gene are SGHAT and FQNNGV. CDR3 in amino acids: CASSLVGEVGYTF. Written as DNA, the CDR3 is TGTGCCAGCAGCTTAGTTGGTGAAGTGGGCTACACCTTC. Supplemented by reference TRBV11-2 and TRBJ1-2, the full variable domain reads EAGVAQSPRYKIIEKRQSVAFWCNPISGHATLYWYQQILGQGPKLLIQFQNNGVVDDSQLPKDRFSAERLKGVDSTLKIQPAKLEDSAVYLCASSLVGEVGYTFGSGTRLTVV.

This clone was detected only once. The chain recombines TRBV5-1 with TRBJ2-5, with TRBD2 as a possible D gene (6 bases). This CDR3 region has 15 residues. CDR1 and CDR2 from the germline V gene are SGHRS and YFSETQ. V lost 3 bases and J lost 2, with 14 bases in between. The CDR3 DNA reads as TGCGCCAGCAGCTCTGGAGGGGCGGATCAAGAGACCCAGTACTTC. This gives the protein CASSSGGADQETQYF. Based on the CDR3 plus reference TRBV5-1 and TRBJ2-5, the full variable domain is KAGVTQTPRYLIKTRGQQVTLSCSPISGHRSVSWYQQTPGQGLQFLFEYFSETQRNKGNFPGRFSGRQFSNSRSEMNVSTLELGDSALYLCASSSGGADQETQYFGPGTRLLVL.

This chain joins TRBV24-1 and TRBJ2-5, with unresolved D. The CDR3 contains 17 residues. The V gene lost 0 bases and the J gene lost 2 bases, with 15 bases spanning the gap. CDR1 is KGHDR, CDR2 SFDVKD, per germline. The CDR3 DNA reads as TGTGCCACCAGTGATTTGATTGTTCCGAATATACAAGAGACCCAGTACTTC. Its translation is CATSDLIVPNIQETQYF.

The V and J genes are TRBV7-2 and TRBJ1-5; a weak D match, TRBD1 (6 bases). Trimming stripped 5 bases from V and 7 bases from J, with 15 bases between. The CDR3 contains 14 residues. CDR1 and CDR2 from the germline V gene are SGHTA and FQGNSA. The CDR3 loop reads CASSTRDTIQPQHF. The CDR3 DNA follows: TGTGCCAGCAGCACCCGGGACACGATCCAGCCCCAGCATTTT. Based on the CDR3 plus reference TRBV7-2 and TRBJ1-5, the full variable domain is GAGVSQSPSNKVTEKGKDVELRCDPISGHTALYWYRQSLGQGLEFLIYFQGNSAPDKSGLPSDRFSAERTGGSVSTLTIQRTQQEDSAVYLCASSTRDTIQPQHFGDGTRLSIL.

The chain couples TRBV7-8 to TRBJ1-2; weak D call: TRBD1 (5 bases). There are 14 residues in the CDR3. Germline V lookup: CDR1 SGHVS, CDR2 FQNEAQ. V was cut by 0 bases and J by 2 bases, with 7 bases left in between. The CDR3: CASSLAPGNYGYTF. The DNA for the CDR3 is TGTGCCAGCAGCTTAGCCCCAGGGAACTATGGCTACACCTTC.

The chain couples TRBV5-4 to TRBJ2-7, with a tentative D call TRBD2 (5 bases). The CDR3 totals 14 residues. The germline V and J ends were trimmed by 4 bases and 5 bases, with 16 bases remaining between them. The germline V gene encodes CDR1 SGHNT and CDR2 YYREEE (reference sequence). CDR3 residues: CASSPDGISNEQYF. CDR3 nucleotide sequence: TGTGCCAGCAGCCCAGACGGGATCTCTAACGAGCAGTACTTC.

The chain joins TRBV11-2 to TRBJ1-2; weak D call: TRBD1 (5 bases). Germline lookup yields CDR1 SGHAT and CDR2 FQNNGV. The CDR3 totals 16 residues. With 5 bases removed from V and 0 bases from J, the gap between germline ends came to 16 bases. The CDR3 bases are TGTGCCAGCAGCCGAAATCTACAGGATTCTAACTATGGCTACACCTTC. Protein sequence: CASSRNLQDSNYGYTF.

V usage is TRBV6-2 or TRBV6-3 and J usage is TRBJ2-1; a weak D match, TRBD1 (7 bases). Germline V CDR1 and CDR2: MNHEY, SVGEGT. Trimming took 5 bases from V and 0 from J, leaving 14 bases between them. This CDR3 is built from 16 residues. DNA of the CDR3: TGTGCCAGCAGTACCCACAGGGGAGGCTCCTACAATGAGCAGTTCTTC. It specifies CASSTHRGGSYNEQFF.

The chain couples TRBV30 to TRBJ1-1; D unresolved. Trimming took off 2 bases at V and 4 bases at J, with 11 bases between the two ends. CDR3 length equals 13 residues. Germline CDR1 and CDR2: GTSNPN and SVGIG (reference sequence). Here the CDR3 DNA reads TGTGCCTGGAGTAAGAGTCCTTTCACTGAAGCTTTCTTT. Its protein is CAWSKSPFTEAFF. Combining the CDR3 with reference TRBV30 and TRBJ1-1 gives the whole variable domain SQTIHQWPATLVQPVGSPLSLECTVEGTSNPNLYWYRQAAGRGLQLLFYSVGIGQISSEVPQNLSASRPQDRQFILSSKKLLLSDSGFYLCAWSKSPFTEAFFGQGTRLTVV.

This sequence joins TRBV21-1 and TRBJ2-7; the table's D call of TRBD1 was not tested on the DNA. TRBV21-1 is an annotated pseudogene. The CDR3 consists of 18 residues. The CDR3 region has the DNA TGTGCCAGCAGCATGATTAGGGGCCAGGCAGGGCCCGCAGTGGAGCAGTACTTC. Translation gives CASSMIRGQAGPAVEQYF.

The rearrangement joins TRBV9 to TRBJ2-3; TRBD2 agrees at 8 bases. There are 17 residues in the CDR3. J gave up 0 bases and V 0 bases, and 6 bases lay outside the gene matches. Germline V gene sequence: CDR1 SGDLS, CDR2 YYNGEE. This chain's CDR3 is CASSVEGSGVSTDTQYF. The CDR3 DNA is TGTGCCAGCAGCGTAGAAGGTAGCGGGGTTAGCACAGATACGCAGTATTTT.

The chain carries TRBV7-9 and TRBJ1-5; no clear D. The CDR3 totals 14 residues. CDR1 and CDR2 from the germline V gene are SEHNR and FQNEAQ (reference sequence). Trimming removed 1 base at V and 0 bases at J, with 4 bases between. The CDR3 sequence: CASSLDRSNQPQHF. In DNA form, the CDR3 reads TGTGCCAGCAGCTTAGACCGTAGCAATCAGCCCCAGCATTTT.

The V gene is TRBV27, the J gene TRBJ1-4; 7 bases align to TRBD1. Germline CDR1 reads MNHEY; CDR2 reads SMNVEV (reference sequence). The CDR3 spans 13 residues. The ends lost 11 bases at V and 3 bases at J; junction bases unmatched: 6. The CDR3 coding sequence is TGTGCCGCCAGGGGGAACGCTAATGAAAAACTGTTTTTT. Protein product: CAARGNANEKLFF. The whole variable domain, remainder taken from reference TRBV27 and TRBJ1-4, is EAQVTQNPRYLITVTGKKLTVTCSQNMNHEYMSWYRQDPGLGLRQIYYSMNVEVTDKGDVPEGYKVSRKEKRNFPLILESPSPNQTSLYFCAARGNANEKLFFGSGTQLSVL.

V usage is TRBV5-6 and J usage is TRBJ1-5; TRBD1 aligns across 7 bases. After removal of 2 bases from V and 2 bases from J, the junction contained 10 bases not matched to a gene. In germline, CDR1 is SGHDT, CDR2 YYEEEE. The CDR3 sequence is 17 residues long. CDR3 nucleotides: TGTGCCAGCAGCTTTGGTCGAGGGGGCTACGGCAATCAGCCCCAGCATTTT. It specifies CASSFGRGGYGNQPQHF.

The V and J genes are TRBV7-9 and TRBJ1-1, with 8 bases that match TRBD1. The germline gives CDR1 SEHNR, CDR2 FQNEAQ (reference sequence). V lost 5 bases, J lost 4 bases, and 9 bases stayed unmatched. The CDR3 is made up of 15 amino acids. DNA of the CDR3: TGTGCCAGCAGCGATCAGGGACAGGAAACCACTGAAGCTTTCTTT. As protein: CASSDQGQETTEAFF.

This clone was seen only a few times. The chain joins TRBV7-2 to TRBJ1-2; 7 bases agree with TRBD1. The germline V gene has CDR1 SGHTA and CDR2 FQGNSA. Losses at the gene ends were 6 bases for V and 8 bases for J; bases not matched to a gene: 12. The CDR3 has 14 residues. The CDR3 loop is CASSSDRSRGGYTF. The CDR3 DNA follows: TGTGCCAGCAGTTCGGACAGGAGTAGAGGGGGCTACACCTTC.

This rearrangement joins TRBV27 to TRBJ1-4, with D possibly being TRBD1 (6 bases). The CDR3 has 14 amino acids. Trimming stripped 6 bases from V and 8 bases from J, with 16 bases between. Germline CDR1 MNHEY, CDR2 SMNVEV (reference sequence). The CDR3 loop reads CASSPARGREKLFF. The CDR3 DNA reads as TGTGCCAGCAGCCCCGCCAGGGGTCGGGAAAAACTGTTTTTT. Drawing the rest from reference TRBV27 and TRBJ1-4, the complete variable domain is EAQVTQNPRYLITVTGKKLTVTCSQNMNHEYMSWYRQDPGLGLRQIYYSMNVEVTDKGDVPEGYKVSRKEKRNFPLILESPSPNQTSLYFCASSPARGREKLFFGSGTQLSVL.